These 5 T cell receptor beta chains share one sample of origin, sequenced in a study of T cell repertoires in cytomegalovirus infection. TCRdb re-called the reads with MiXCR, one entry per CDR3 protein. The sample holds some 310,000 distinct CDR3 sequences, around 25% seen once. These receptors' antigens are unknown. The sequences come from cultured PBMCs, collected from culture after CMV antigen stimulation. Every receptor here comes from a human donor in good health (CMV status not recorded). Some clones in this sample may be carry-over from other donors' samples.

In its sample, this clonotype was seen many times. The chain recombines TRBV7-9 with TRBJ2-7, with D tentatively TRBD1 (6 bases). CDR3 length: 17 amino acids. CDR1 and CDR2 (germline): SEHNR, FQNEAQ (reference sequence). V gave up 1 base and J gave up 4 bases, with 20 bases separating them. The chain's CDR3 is CASSLVPYRDTSYEQYF. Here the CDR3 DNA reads TGTGCCAGCAGCTTAGTCCCATACAGGGACACCTCATACGAGCAGTACTTC.

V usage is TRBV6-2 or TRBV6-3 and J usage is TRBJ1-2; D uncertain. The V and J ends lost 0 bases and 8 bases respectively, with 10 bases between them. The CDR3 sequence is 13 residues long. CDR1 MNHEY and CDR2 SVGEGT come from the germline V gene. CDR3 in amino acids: CASSYSMTGGYTF. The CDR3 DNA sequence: TGTGCCAGCAGTTACTCGATGACGGGAGGCTACACCTTC.

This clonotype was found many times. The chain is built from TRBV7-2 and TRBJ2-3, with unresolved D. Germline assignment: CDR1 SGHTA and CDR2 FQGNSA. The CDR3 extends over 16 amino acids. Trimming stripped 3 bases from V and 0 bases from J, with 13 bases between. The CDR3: CASSFSFGPSTDTQYF. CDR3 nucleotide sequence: TGTGCCAGCAGCTTCAGTTTCGGACCTAGCACAGATACGCAGTATTTT.

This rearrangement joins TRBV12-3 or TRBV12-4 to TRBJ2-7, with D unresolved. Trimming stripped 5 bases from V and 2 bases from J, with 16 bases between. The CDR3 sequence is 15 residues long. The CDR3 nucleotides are TGTGCCAGCAGTCTGAGACGAGCGCAGGCCTACGAGCAGTACGTC. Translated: CASSLRRAQAYEQYV.

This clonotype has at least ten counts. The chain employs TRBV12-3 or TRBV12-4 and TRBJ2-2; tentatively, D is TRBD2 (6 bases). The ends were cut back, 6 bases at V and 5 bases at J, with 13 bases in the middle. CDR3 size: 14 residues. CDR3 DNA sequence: TGTGCCAGCAGCCCACGGGGGTGGACCGGGGAGCTGTTTTTT. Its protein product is CASSPRGWTGELFF.